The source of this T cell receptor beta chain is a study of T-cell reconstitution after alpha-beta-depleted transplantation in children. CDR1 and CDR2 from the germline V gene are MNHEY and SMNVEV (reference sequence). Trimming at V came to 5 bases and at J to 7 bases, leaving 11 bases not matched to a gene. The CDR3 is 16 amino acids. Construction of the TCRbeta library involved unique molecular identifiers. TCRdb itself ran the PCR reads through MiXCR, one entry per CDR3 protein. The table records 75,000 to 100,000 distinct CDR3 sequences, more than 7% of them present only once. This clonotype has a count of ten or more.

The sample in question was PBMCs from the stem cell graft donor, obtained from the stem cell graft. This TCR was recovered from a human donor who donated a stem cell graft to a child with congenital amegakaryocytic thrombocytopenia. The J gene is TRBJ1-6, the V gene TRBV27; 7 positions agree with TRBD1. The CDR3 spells CASSKFSGQTNSPLHF. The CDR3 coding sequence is TGTGCCAGCAGTAAATTTTCGGGACAGACAAATTCACCCCTCCACTTT.